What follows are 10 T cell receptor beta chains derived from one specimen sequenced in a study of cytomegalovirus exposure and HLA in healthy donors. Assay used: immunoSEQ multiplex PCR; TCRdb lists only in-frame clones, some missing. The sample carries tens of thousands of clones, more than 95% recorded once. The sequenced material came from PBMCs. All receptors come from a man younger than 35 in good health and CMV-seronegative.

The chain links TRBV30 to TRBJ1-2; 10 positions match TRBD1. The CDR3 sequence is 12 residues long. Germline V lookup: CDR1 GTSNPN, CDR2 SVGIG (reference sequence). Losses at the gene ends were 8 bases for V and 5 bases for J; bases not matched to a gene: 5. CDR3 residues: CAGTGASYGYTF. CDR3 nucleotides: TGTGCCGGGACAGGGGCTTCTTATGGCTACACCTTC.

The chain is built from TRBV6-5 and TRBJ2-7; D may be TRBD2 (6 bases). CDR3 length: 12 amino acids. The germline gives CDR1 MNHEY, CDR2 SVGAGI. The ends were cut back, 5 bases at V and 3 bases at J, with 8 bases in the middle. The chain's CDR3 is CASSEAGYEQYF. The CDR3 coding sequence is TGTGCCAGCAGTGAAGCGGGCTACGAGCAGTACTTC.

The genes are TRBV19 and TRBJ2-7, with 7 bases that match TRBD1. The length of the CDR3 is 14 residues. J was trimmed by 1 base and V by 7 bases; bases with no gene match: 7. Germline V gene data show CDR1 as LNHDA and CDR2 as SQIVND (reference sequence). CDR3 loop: CASMSTGDSYEQYF. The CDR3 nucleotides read TGTGCCAGTATGTCCACAGGGGATTCCTACGAGCAGTACTTC.

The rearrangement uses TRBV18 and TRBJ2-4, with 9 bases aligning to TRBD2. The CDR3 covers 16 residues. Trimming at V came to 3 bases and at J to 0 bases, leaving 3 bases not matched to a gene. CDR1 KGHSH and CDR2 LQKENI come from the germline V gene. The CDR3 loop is CASSPVAGVAKNIQYF. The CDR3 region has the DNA TGTGCCAGCTCACCCGTAGCGGGAGTAGCCAAAAACATTCAGTACTTC.

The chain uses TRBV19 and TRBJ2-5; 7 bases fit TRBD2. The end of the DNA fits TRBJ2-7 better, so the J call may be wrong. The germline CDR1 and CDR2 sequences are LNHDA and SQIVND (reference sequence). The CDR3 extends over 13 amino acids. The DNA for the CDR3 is TGTGCCAGTAGTCCGGGGACTACCTACGAGCAGTACTTC. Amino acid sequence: CASSPGTTYEQYF.

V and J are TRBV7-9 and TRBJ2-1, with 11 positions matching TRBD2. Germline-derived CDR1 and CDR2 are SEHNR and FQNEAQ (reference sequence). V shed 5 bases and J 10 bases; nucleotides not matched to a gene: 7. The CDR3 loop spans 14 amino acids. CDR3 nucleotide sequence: TGTGCCAGCAGCGCTATGACTAGCGGGGAGGAGCAGTTCTTC. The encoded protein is CASSAMTSGEEQFF.

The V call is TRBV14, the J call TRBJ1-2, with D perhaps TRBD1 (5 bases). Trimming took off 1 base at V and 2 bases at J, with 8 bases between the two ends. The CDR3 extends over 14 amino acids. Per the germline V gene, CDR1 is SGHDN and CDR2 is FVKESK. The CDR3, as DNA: TGTGCCAGCAGCCAAGGTGACAGAAACTATGGCTACACCTTC. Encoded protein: CASSQGDRNYGYTF.

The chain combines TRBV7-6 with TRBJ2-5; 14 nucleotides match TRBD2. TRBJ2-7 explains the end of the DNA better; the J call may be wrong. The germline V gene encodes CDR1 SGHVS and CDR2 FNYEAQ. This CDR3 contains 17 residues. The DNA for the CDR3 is TGTGCCAGCAGCCCGGGGACTAGCGGGAGTTTCTCCTACGAGCAGTACTTC. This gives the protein CASSPGTSGSFSYEQYF.

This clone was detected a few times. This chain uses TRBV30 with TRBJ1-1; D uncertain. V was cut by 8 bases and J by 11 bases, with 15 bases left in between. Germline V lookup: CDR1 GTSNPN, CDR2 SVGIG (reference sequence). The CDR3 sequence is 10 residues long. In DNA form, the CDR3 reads TGTGCCGCTTGGCTGGTTAGCGCTTTCTTT. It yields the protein CAAWLVSAFF.

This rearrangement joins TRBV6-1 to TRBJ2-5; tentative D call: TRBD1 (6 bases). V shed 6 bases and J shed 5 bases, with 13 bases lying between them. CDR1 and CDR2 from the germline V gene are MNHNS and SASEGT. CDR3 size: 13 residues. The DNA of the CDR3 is TGTGCCAGCAGAACAGGGTCGGGGGAGACCCAGTACTTC. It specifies CASRTGSGETQYF.